The 3 T cell receptor beta chains listed next were all sequenced from one sample in a study of cytomegalovirus exposure and HLA in healthy donors. The PCR had 60 Vbeta and 13 Jbeta primers. TCRdb's table, derived via immunoSEQ multiplex PCR, lists solely in-frame clones and lacks some. The sample has around 130,000 clones; over 60% are singletons. Source material: PBMCs. These receptors all stem from a woman aged 60 to 75 in good health and CMV-seronegative.

The chain carries TRBV5-6 and TRBJ2-7, with D hard to call. Germline lookup yields CDR1 SGHDT and CDR2 YYEEEE. The V gene lost 4 bases and the J gene lost 4 bases, with 9 bases spanning the gap. This CDR3 has 12 residues. The CDR3 loop reads CASSNLRYEQYF. CDR3 sequence (DNA): TGTGCCAGCAGCAACTTGCGGTACGAGCAGTACTTC.

This clone was seen only once. The chain uses TRBV5-1 and TRBJ1-1; TRBD1 matches 7 bases. The germline gives CDR1 SGHRS, CDR2 YFSETQ. This CDR3 is 14 amino acids long. Trimming took 4 bases from V and 8 from J; bases not matched to a gene: 11. The CDR3 DNA follows: TGCGCCAGCAGCCCATCCGGGACAGCGGGCGAAGCTTTCTTT. Protein: CASSPSGTAGEAFF.

A few counts support this clone. The V gene is TRBV9, the J gene TRBJ1-2; no clear D gene. This CDR3 spans 13 amino acids. From germline, CDR1 is SGDLS and CDR2 YYNGEE. Trimming removed 10 bases from V and 1 base from J, with 14 bases in between. CDR3 nucleotides: TGTGCCTCAGGAAGCTCCCTTAACTATGGCTACACCTTC. This encodes CASGSSLNYGYTF.